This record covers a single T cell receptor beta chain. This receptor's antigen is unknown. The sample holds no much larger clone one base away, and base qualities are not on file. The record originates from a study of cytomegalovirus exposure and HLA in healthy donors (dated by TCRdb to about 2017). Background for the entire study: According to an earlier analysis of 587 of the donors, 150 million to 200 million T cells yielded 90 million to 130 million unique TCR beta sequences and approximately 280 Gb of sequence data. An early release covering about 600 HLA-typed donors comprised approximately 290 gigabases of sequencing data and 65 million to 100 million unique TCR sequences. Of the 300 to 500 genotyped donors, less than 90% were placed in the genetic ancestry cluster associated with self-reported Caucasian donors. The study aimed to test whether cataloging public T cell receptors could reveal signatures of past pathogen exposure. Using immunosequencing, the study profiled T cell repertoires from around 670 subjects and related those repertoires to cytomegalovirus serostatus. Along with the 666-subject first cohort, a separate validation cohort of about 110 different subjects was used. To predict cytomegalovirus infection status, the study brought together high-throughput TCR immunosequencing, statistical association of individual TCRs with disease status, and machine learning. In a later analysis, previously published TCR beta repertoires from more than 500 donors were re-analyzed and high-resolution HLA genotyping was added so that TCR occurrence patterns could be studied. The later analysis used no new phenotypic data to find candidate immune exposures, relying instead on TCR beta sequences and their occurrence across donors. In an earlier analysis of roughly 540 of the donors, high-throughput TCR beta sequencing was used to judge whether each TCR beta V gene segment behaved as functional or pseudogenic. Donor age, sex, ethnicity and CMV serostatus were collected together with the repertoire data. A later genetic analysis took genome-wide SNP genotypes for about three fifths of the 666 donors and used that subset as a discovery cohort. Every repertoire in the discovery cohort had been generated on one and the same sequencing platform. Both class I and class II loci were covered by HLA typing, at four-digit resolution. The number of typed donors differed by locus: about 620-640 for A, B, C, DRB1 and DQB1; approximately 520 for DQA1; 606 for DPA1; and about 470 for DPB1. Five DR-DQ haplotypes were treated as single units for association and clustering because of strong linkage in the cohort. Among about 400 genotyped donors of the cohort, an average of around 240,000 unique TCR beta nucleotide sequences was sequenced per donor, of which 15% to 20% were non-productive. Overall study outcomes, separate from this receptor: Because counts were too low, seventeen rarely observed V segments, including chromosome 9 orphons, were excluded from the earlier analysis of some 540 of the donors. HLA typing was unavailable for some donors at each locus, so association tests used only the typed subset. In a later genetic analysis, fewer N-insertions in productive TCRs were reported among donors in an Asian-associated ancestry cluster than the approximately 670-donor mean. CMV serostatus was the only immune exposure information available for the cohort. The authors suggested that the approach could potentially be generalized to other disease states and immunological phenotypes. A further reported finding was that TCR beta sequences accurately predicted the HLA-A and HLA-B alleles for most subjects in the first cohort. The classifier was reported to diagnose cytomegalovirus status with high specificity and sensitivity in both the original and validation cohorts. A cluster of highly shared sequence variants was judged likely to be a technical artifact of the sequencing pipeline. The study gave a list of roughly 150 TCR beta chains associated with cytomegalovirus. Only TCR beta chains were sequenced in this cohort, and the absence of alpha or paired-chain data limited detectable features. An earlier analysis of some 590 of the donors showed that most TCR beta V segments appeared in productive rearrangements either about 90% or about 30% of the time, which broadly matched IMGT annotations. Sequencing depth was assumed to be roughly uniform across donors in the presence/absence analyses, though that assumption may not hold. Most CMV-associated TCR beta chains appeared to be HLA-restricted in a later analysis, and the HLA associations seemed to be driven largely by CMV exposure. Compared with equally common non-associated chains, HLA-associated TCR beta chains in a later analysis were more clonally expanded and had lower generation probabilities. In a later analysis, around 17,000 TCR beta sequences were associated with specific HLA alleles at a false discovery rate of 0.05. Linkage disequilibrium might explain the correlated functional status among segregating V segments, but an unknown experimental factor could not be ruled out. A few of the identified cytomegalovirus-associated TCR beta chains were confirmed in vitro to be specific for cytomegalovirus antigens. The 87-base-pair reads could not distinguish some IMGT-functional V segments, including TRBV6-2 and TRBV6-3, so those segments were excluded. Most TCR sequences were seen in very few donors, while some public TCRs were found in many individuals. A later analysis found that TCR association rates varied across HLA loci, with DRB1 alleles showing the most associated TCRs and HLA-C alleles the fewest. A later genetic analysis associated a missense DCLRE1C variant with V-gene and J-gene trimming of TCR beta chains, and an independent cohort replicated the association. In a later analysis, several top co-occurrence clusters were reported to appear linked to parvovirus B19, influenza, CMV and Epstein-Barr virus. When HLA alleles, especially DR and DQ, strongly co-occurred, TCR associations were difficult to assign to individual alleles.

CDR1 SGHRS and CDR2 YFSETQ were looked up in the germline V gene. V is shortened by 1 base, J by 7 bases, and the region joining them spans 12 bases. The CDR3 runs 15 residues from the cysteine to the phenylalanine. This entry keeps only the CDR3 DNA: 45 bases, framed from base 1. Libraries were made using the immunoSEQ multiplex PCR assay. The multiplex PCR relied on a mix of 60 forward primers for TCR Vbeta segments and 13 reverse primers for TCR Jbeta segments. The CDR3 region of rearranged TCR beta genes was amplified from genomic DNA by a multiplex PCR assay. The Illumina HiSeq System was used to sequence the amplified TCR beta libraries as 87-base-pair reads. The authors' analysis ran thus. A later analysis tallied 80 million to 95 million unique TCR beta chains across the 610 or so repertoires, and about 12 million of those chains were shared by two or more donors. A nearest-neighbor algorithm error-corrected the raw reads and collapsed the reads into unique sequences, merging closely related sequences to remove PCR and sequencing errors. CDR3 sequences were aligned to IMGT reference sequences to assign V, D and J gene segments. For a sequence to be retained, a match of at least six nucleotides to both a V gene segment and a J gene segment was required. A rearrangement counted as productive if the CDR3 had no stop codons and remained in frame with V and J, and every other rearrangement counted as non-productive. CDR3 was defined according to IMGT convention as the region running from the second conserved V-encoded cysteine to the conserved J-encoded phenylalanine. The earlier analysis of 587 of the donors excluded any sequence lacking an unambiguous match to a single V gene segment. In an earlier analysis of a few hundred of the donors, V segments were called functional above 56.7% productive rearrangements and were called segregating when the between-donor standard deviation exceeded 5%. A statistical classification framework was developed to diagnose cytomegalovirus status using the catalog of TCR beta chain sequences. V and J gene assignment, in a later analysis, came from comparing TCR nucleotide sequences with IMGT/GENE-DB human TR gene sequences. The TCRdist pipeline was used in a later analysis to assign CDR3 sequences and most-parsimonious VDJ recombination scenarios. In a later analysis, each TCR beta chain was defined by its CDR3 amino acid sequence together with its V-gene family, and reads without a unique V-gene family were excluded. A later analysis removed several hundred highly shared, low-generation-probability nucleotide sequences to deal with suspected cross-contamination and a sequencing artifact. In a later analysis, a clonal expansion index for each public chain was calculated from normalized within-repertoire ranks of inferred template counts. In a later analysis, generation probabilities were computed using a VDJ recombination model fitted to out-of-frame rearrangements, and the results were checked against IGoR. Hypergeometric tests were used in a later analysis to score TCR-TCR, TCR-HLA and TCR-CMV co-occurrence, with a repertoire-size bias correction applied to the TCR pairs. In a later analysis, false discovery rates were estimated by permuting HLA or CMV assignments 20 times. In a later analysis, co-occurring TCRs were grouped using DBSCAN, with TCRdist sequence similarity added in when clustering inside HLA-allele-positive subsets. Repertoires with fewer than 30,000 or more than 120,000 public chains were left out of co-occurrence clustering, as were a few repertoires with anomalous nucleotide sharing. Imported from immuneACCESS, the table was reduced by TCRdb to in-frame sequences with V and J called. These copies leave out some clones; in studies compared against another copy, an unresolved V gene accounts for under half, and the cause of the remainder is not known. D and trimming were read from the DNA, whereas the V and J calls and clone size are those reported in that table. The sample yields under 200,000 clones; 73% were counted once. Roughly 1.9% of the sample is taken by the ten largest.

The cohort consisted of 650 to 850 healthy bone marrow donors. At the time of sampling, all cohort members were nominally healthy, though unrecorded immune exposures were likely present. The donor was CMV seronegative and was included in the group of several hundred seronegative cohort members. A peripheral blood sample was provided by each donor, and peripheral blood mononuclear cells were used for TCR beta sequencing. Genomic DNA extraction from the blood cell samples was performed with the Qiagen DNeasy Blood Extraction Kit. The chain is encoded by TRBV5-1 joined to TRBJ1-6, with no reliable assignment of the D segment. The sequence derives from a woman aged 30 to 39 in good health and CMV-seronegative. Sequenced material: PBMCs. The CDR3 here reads CASSLSGLKNSPLHF. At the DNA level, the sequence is TGCGCCAGCAGCTTGTCGGGGTTGAAGAATTCACCCCTCCACTTT.